This TCR beta chain comes out of a study of breast tumors, draining lymph nodes, adjacent tissues. This clonotype has ten or more counts. Its antigen is still unknown. Each CDR3 protein gets one entry after TCRdb re-called the multiplex PCR reads with MiXCR. This table holds hundreds of thousands of distinct CDR3 sequences, about 32% found once. Samples came from axillary lymph nodes draining the breast cancer. Study conclusions and caveats: Compared with basal-like, luminal-like tumors shared significantly more repertoire with nontumor tissue. Tumor repertoires ranked between lymph nodes and nontumor tissue in diversity, with V and J gene preferences. Data fit most tumor T cells coming from lymph node, expanding in tumor.

The sample comprised axillary lymph node tissue. The receptor was derived from a female donor with breast cancer. Some clones in this sample may be carry-over from other donors' samples.

The CDR3, as DNA: TGTGCCAGCAGCGCCGGACAGACCTCCTACAATGAGCAGTTCTTC. Protein: CASSAGQTSYNEQFF. The rearrangement links TRBV9 to TRBJ2-1; perhaps TRBD1 as D (6 bases). CDR3 length: 15 residues. Germline-derived CDR1 and CDR2 are SGDLS and YYNGEE. V was clipped by 3 bases and J by 0 bases, with 10 bases between them.